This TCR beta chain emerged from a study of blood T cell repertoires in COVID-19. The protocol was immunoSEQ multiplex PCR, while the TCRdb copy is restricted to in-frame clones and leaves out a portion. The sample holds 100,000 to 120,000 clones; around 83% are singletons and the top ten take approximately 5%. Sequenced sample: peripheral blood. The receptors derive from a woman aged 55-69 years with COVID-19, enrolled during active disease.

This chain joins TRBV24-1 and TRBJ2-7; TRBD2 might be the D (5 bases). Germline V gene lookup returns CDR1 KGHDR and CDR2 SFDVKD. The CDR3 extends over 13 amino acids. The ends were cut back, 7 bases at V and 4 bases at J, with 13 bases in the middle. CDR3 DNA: TGTGCCACCAGCGCATCGGGGTCATACGAGCAGTACTTC. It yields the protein CATSASGSYEQYF.